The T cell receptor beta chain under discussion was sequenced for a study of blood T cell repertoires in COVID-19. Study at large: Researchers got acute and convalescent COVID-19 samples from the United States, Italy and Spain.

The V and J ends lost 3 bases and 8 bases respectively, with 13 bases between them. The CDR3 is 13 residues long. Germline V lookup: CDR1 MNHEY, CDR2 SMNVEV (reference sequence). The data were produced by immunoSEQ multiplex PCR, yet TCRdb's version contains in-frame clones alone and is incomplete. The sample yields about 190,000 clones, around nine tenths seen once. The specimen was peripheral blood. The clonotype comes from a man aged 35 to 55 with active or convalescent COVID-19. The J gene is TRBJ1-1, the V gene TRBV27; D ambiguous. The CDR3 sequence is CASSFHRGVEAFF. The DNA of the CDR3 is TGTGCCAGCAGTTTTCACCGCGGGGTGGAAGCTTTCTTT.